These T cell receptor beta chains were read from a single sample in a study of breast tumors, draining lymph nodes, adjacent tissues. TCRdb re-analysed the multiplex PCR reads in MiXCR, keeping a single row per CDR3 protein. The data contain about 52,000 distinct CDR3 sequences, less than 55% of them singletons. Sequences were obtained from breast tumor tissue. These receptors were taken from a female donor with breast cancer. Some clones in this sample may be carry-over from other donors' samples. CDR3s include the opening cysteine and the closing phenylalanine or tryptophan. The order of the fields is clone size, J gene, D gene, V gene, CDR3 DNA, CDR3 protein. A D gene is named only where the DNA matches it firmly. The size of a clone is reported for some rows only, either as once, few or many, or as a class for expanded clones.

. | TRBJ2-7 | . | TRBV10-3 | TGTGCCATCAGTGAGTCTACGGGGCGTAGCAGGACCTACGAGCAGTACTTC | CAISESTGRSRTYEQYF
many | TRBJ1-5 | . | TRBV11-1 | TGTGCCAGCAGCTTTGAACTTATTAGCAATCAGCCCCAGCATTTT | CASSFELISNQPQHF
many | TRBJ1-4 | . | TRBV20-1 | TGCAGTGCTAGAGACGGGGCGAGACGGGAGGAAAAACTGTTTTTT | CSARDGARREEKLFF
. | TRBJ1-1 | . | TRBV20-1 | TGCAGTGCTAGAGATTCAGGGAACACTGCAGCTTTCTTT | CSARDSGNTAAFF
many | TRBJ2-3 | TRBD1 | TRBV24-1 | TGTGCCACCAGTGATGAAGCAGGGGGCCCCACAGATACGCAGTATTTT | CATSDEAGGPTDTQYF
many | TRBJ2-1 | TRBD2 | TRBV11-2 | TGTGCCAGCAGCTTAGGGACTAGCGGGGGCCTCAATGAGCAGTTCTTC | CASSLGTSGGLNEQFF
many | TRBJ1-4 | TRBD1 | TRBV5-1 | TGCGCCAGCAGCATAAGGACAGGGGTCGAAAAACTGTTTTTT | CASSIRTGVEKLFF
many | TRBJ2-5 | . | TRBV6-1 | TGTGCCAGCAGTGTAACAATCTCCGCGGAGACCCAGTACTTC | CASSVTISAETQYF
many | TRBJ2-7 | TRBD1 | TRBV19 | TGTGCCAGTAGTATTGACAGGGGGTACGAGCAGTACTTC | CASSIDRGYEQYF
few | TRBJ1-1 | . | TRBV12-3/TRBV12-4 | TGTGCCAGCAGCTCTCACCGTGGGAGTGAAGCTTTCTTT | CASSSHRGSEAFF